These 18 T cell receptor beta chains originate from one sample sequenced in a study of T cells in narcolepsy. This table comes from immunoSEQ multiplex PCR, and its TCRdb copy is limited to in-frame clones, with some not included. In the table there are some 35,000 clones, 81% of which are singletons. The source material was memory (CD45RA-) CD4+ T cells from blood. The receptors here all came from a human donor in good health.

This chain uses TRBV7-6 with TRBJ2-1; 7 bases align to TRBD2. From germline, CDR1 is SGHVS and CDR2 FNYEAQ. The CDR3 is 15 residues long. Trimming at V came to 4 bases and at J to 6 bases, leaving 9 bases not matched to a gene. DNA for the CDR3: TGTGCCAGCAGCTCCCGACTAGGGAGGGGCAATGAGCAGTTCTTC. It is translated as CASSSRLGRGNEQFF.

This chain's CDR3 is CASSGTGPLISGANVLTF. The DNA of the CDR3 is TGCGCCAGCAGCGGGACAGGGCCCCTTATATCTGGGGCCAACGTCCTGACTTTC. The rearrangement joins TRBV5-1 to TRBJ2-6, with TRBD1 matching over 9 bases. The germline V gene has CDR1 SGHRS and CDR2 YFSETQ. This CDR3 comprises 18 residues. Unmatched junction bases numbered 9, after V lost 4 bases and J lost 1 base. The variable domain in full, completed from reference TRBV5-1 and TRBJ2-6, reads KAGVTQTPRYLIKTRGQQVTLSCSPISGHRSVSWYQQTPGQGLQFLFEYFSETQRNKGNFPGRFSGRQFSNSRSEMNVSTLELGDSALYLCASSGTGPLISGANVLTFGAGSRLTVL.

This clone was counted only a few times. The rearrangement links TRBV30 to TRBJ2-1; no clear D. The germline CDR1 and CDR2 sequences are GTSNPN and SVGIG (reference sequence). The CDR3 runs 14 residues. V was clipped by 5 bases and J by 4 bases, with 15 bases between them. In nucleotides, the CDR3 is TGTGCCTGGGGGTATCTGGCCGGATACAATGAGCAGTTCTTC. As protein: CAWGYLAGYNEQFF.

The J gene is TRBJ1-1, the V gene TRBV14, with D perhaps matching TRBD1 (6 bases). The V gene's germline CDR1 is SGHDN and CDR2 FVKESK. The CDR3 sequence is 14 residues long. V lost 6 bases and J lost 4, with 15 bases in between. The CDR3 nucleotides read TGTGCCAGCAGTTCCGGACAGCACTCCACTGAAGCTTTCTTT. This sequence encodes CASSSGQHSTEAFF.

The chain combines TRBV5-1 with TRBJ2-2; 10 nucleotides match TRBD1. The CDR3 runs to 14 residues. After removal of 4 bases from V and 6 bases from J, the junction contained 3 bases not matched to a gene. CDR1 SGHRS and CDR2 YFSETQ come from the germline V gene. The DNA for the CDR3 is TGCGCCAGCAGCCCGGGACAGGGGTCCGGGGAGCTGTTTTTT. It is translated as CASSPGQGSGELFF.

The rearrangement uses TRBV6-1 and TRBJ1-6, with D unclear. This CDR3 has 16 residues. Germline V lookup: CDR1 MNHNS, CDR2 SASEGT. Trimming took 4 bases from V and 4 from J, leaving 14 bases between them. As DNA, the CDR3 is TGTGCCAGCAGTGGCCCGGGAACGCCTTATAATTCACCCCTCCACTTT. The encoded protein is CASSGPGTPYNSPLHF.

This clone was observed a few times. The gene calls are TRBV15 and TRBJ2-3, with D possibly matching TRBD2 (5 bases). CDR3 length: 17 residues. V was pared by 5 bases and J by 5 bases, with 23 bases between. The germline V gene encodes CDR1 LNHNV and CDR2 YYDKDF (reference sequence). This CDR3 is CATSPGHALRVEDTQYF. CDR3 nucleotide sequence: TGTGCCACCAGCCCCGGTCACGCGCTGAGGGTTGAAGATACGCAGTATTTT.

V and J are TRBV6-5 and TRBJ2-5, with D uncertain. Germline V lookup: CDR1 MNHEY, CDR2 SVGAGI. Trimming removed 2 bases from V and 1 base from J, with 11 bases in between. This CDR3 spans 15 amino acids. The chain's CDR3 is CASSYTTGVQETQYF. CDR3 DNA: TGTGCCAGCAGTTACACAACTGGGGTCCAAGAGACCCAGTACTTC.

J is TRBJ1-1 and V is TRBV25-1; TRBD1 aligns across 7 bases. Trimming at V came to 4 bases and at J to 3 bases, leaving 2 bases not matched to a gene. The CDR3 contains 13 residues. Germline values: CDR1 MGHDK, CDR2 SYGVNS. For the CDR3, the DNA is TGTGCCAGCAGTGGGGACAGATACACTGAAGCTTTCTTT. Encoded protein: CASSGDRYTEAFF.

The sample holds a few counts of this clone. The chain links TRBV18 to TRBJ1-4; D is unclear. V shed 6 bases and J shed 0 bases, with 11 bases lying between them. This CDR3 spans 15 amino acids. Germline V gene sequence: CDR1 KGHSH, CDR2 LQKENI. CDR3 loop: CASSQIPATNEKLFF. The CDR3 DNA is TGTGCCAGCTCTCAAATACCGGCAACTAATGAAAAACTGTTTTTT.

The rearrangement joins TRBV6-6 to TRBJ1-1; D gene unclear. Deletions cut 7 bases from V and 8 bases from J, with 8 bases between. The CDR3 length is 10 residues. CDR1 MNHNY and CDR2 SVGAGI come from the germline V gene (reference sequence). The CDR3 loop reads CASIHREAFF. The CDR3 DNA is TGTGCCAGCATCCATCGGGAAGCTTTCTTT.

V and J are TRBV7-6 and TRBJ1-4; the D gene is possibly TRBD1 (5 bases). Trimming pared 6 bases from V and 4 bases from J, leaving 9 bases between. CDR3 length: 13 amino acids. Germline CDR1 reads SGHVS; CDR2 reads FNYEAQ. CDR3 protein: CASRPRGNEKLFF. CDR3 nucleotides: TGTGCCAGCAGGCCGAGGGGTAATGAAAAACTGTTTTTT.

The chain combines TRBV5-1 with TRBJ2-1; D is perhaps TRBD1 (6 bases). The CDR3 has 16 residues. Germline V gene data show CDR1 as SGHRS and CDR2 as YFSETQ. The germline V and J ends were trimmed by 3 bases and 4 bases, with 17 bases remaining between them. This chain's CDR3 is CASSSQLDRNYNEQFF. In DNA, the CDR3 is TGCGCCAGCAGCTCGCAATTGGACAGAAATTACAATGAGCAGTTCTTC.

This chain connects TRBV7-9 to TRBJ1-2, with 9 bases lining up with TRBD1. Trimming removed 6 bases from V and 0 bases from J; junction bases left unmatched: 8. Germline V gene sequence: CDR1 SEHNR, CDR2 FQNEAQ (reference sequence). The CDR3 consists of 16 residues. The chain's CDR3 is CASSSDRGSANYGYTF. As DNA, the CDR3 is TGTGCCAGCAGTTCTGACAGGGGGTCAGCTAACTATGGCTACACCTTC.

The chain has TRBV11-2 and TRBJ2-1; 7 bases align to TRBD2. The CDR3 spans 14 residues. Germline trimming cut 2 bases from V and 7 bases from J; bases unmatched to any gene: 5. Germline-derived CDR1 and CDR2 are SGHAT and FQNNGV. CDR3 amino acids: CASSLQSGRNEQFF. The DNA for the CDR3 is TGTGCCAGCAGCTTACAGTCCGGGAGGAATGAGCAGTTCTTC.

The sample holds a few counts of this clone. The chain recombines TRBV20-1 with TRBJ2-3; TRBD2 is a possible D gene (5 bases). The CDR3 extends over 11 amino acids. Germline values: CDR1 DFQATT, CDR2 SNEGSKA (reference sequence). Trimming pared 5 bases from V and 5 bases from J, leaving 8 bases between. CDR3 sequence: CSASSGDTQYF. CDR3 coding DNA: TGCAGTGCTTCAAGCGGAGATACGCAGTATTTT.

The gene calls are TRBV20-1 and TRBJ1-1, with D unresolved. Trimming removed 6 bases at V and 6 bases at J, with 11 bases between. Germline CDR1 reads DFQATT; CDR2 reads SNEGSKA (reference sequence). The CDR3 totals 11 residues. CDR3 residues: CSAREGAEAFF. CDR3 nucleotide sequence: TGCAGTGCCCGGGAGGGTGCTGAAGCTTTCTTT.

This sequence joins TRBV19 and TRBJ1-4; D is unresolved. The germline CDR1 and CDR2 sequences are LNHDA and SQIVND (reference sequence). The CDR3 contains 12 residues. V lost 0 bases and J 7 bases, leaving 3 bases between the germline ends. The CDR3 DNA reads TGTGCCAGTAGTATAGACGGTGAAAAACTGTTTTTT. As protein: CASSIDGEKLFF.